This record covers a single T cell receptor (beta chain). Antigen specificity is unknown. Assay used: immunoSEQ multiplex PCR; TCRdb lists only in-frame clones, some missing. This table holds approximately 12,000 clones, over 75% found once. This record comes from a study of chemoradiotherapy in HPV16-positive cancers. Study context: A couple of HPV16-positive patients' cells yielded candidate HPV-specific clones and common motifs. Points from the study as a whole: Better recurrence-free survival went with HPV-responsive T-cell expansion in HPV16-positive patients. HPV-specific T cells were functionally defined from only two HPV16-positive patients. During treatment, candidate HPV-specific clones and E7-related motifs expanded in tumor.

This CDR3 has 14 amino acids. V gave up 0 bases and J gave up 8 bases; unmatched junction bases: 4. Germline V gene data show CDR1 as SGHRS and CDR2 as YFSETQ. The TCR originated in a human donor with HPV-associated anogenital cancer. This specimen was collected from a patient who underwent chemoradiotherapy. The V and J genes are TRBV5-1 and TRBJ1-2, with 10 bases identical to TRBD1. The CDR3 region has the DNA TGCGCCAGCAGCTTGGGAGGGACAGGGGACGGCTACACCTTC. It yields the protein CASSLGGTGDGYTF.